This T cell receptor beta chain was sequenced during a study of regulatory T cells in long-lasting Graves disease. Both iRepertoire HTBI primers and Arm-PCR of CDR3 regions were used to build the TCR beta libraries. TCRdb used MiXCR to reprocess the multiplex PCR reads, holding one entry per CDR3 protein. Of roughly 500,000 distinct CDR3 sequences listed, about 13% are singletons. Sample time point: newly diagnosed GD, antithyroid drugs for less than 3 months. After RNA was extracted from PBMCs, the TCR library was made from it. V dropped 2 bases and J dropped 8 bases, with 21 bases sitting between them. CDR3 length equals 16 residues. From germline, CDR1 is KGHSH and CDR2 LQKENI. These data were likewise used in another study, on T cells in Graves' hyperthyroidism and ophthalmopathy. According to that study: Most thyroid clonotypes that were expanded above 0.001 also turned up in blood. In the analysis, a 13 V-J model separated ophthalmopathy from stable hyperthyroidism.

The chain links TRBV18 to TRBJ1-2; D is undetermined. The sequence derives from a man under 40 with Graves disease. The specimen comprised peripheral blood mononuclear cells (PBMCs), sampled at new diagnosis, from a patient treated with antithyroid drugs. The CDR3, as DNA: TGTGCCAGCTCACCATCTTGGGCGTCCGCTAAGGAGGGCTACACCTTC. Translating it yields CASSPSWASAKEGYTF. Combining the CDR3 with reference TRBV18 and TRBJ1-2 gives the whole variable domain NAGVMQNPRHLVRRRGQEARLRCSPMKGHSHVYWYRQLPEEGLKFMVYLQKENIIDESGMPKERFSAEFPKEGPSILRIQQVVRGDSAAYFCASSPSWASAKEGYTFGSGTRLTVV.